This is a list of T cell receptor beta chains from one sample in a study of T cells in Graves' hyperthyroidism and ophthalmopathy. TCRdb passed the multiplex PCR reads through MiXCR, listing each CDR3 protein once. The data show some 550,000 distinct CDR3 sequences, less than 25% seen once. The material sequenced was blood. All receptors derive from a man between 18 and 29 years old with Graves' hyperthyroidism. The conserved cysteine and the conserved F or W are not part of the CDR3 here.

TRBV27	TRBJ2-7	ASSFYGGKEQY
TRBV15	TRBJ1-5	ATSIRRGYQPQH
TRBV11-1	TRBJ1-2	ASSRPGTSGLEYGYT
TRBV11-2	TRBJ2-5	STQGGPRKETQY
TRBV19	TRBJ1-5	ATRQGNQPQH
TRBV12-3/TRBV12-4	TRBJ1-1	ASSPSGREAF
TRBV5-1	TRBJ2-7	ASSAVLDEQY
TRBV28	TRBJ1-5	ASSLKGGAGNQPQH
TRBV6-1	TRBJ2-7	ASSERVGTGIYEQY
TRBV20-1	TRBJ2-2	SARGRGATGELF
TRBV6-1	TRBJ1-1	ASSEAGSVGTEAF
TRBV28	TRBJ1-1	ASSLFTGSEAF
TRBV6-1	TRBJ1-1	ATWEVTEAF
TRBV20-1	TRBJ2-5	SASEGETQY
TRBV12-3/TRBV12-4	TRBJ2-5	ASSHFRGQGARGETQY
TRBV6-5	TRBJ1-1	ASRFGGMNTEAF
TRBV4-1	TRBJ1-5	ASSLIPGVGYQPQH
TRBV10-3	TRBJ1-2	AISAGTSYGYT
TRBV25-1	TRBJ1-1	ASRPRQGLSSEAF
TRBV20-1	TRBJ2-7	SARDLGYEQC
TRBV20-1	TRBJ2-7	SAGGVSSYEQY
TRBV2	TRBJ1-1	ASSGDGTPAF
TRBV6-2/TRBV6-3	TRBJ2-7	ASSYSGTAGEQY
TRBV24-1	TRBJ2-2	ATSDPYTGKTGELF
TRBV7-8	TRBJ2-2	ASSLVGTVNTGELF
TRBV30	TRBJ2-6	AWSLASGANVLT
TRBV10-1	TRBJ2-5	ASSPSGTETQY
TRBV27	TRBJ1-1	ASSWSGRSAEAF